The clone carrying this T cell receptor beta chain was seen many times. The target antigen is unknown. These data belong to a study of beta chain bispecific antibodies for T cell cancers. Overall study: Jurkat cells expressed TRBV12-3; HPB-ALL cells expressed TRBV5-5. Study outcomes and limitations: Anti-TRBV12 exposure, compared with anti-CD19, reduced the TRBV12-3 proportion of TRBV signal by approximately 99%. In these mixed samples, most targeted TRBV reads derived from the leukemia cell line.

Either OKT3 anti-CD3 antibody or CD3/CD28 beads expanded T cells from blood mononuclear cells over about three days. Each coculture: approximately 50,000 target cells, approximately 50,000 normal T cells, bispecific antibody. TCRdb analysed the 5' RACE reads with MiXCR anew, one entry per CDR3 protein. The table shows 8,400 or so distinct CDR3 sequences, with roughly 2.2% occurring only once. This CDR3 is built from 16 residues. CDR1 is ENHRY and CDR2 is SYGVKD in the germline V gene. V was pared by 7 bases and J by 4 bases, with 21 bases between. The starting material was T cells from a healthy donor cultured with Jurkat leukemia cells, obtained from a culture containing an anti-CD19 bispecific antibody. This receptor was taken from a human donor in good health. Some clones in this sample may be carry-over from other donors' samples. This rearrangement joins TRBV10-3 to TRBJ2-3; D may be TRBD2 (5 bases). In DNA, the CDR3 is TGTGCCATCACCTCCGGTACTGAGGGTGTATCAGATACGCAGTATTTT. This encodes CAITSGTEGVSDTQYF.